This section outlines one TCR beta chain sequence together with its context. Its antigen target is currently unknown. Base qualities are not recorded, but no much larger clone differs from it by a single base. This sample is drawn from a study of T cell responses to AZD1222 COVID-19 vaccine (dated by TCRdb to 2020 to 2022). In terms of the full investigation: AZD1222 recipients whose second dose came at about 4 weeks and those whose second dose came at about 12 weeks were combined into one group, since spike-specific TCR depth and breadth did not differ between the two schedules. TCR sequencing covered some 250 trial participants: roughly 200 given two doses of AZD1222 and approximately 26 given two doses of MenACWY control vaccine. Trial participants were enrolled by age into subgroups of 18-55, 56-69 and 70-plus years, and 148, 28 and 57 TCR-sequenced participants, respectively, were included in these subgroups. Broader findings and caveats from the paper: The 56-69-year group was small, and its depth increase did not reach significance, likely because of low power. CD4 TCRs associated with the vaccine covered the entire spike protein, and the dominant responses were in regions 160-218 and 743-854. Participants were mostly white British and included more females than males, and it was suggested by the authors that clonal diversity may have been underestimated. After two AZD1222 doses, both the breadth and the depth of spike-specific TCRs were significantly higher than at day 0 and than in MenACWY recipients. Conclusions about previously exposed vaccinees were limited because only five to seven AZD1222 recipients were SARS-CoV-2 seropositive at baseline. Because no day 14 peak-response samples were available, repertoires were characterized only after the peak T cell response. Reportedly, close to half of the unique spike-specific TCRs recognized epitopes lying outside the regions that are mutated in the B.1.351 and B.1.1.7 variants.

The CDR3 regions of human TCRbeta chains were subjected to immunosequencing. The paper's processing steps were these. Repertoire TCRs were matched against a reference library of SARS-CoV-2-specific TCRs generated with the MIRA antigen-specificity platform. Breadth meant the fraction of unique TCRs that were SARS-CoV-2-associated, whereas depth meant the fraction of total T cells that were SARS-CoV-2-associated. Using the MIRA data, each spike-specific TCR was assigned both to the spike region to which the TCR was reactive and to a CD4 or CD8 class. Log10-transformed breadth and depth values were compared by one-way ANOVA with Sidak's multiple comparisons tests. This immuneACCESS table, as held by TCRdb, lists in-frame sequences with V and J called but not all clones. Of the missing ones, under half trace to an unresolved V gene in checked studies; the others have no known cause. The DNA gave D and trimming, while V, J and clone size come from that table. This sample is represented by around 62,000 clones; around 90% of them were singletons. The ten most abundant clones make up approximately 5.4% of the sample.

Inclusive of the bounding cysteine and phenylalanine, the CDR3 is 17 residues long. Of the read, only the CDR3 DNA is kept; its 51 bases are in frame from base 1. CDR1 and CDR2 were assigned from the germline V gene as LGHNA and YNFKEQ. Trimming takes 3 bases off V and 3 bases off J; junction bases not matched to a gene: 5. The sample's time point label is to be understood as: baseline before first vaccination. The vaccinee samples were drawn from two UK trials, COV001 and COV002, one of which was a single-blind randomized controlled phase 2/3 trial testing AZD1222 (ChAdOx1 nCoV-19) in healthy adults. Trial participant PBMC samples were collected at day 0 and day 28 after the second dose for TCRbeta chain sequencing.

This material consisted of peripheral blood, taken on day 0 of AZD1222 vaccination. The chain employs TRBV4-2 and TRBJ2-3; TRBD2 matches 14 bases in the middle. This receptor was taken from an adult in good health. The CDR3 here reads CASSQTSGGALTDTQYF. The nucleotide sequence reads TGTGCCAGCAGCCAGACTAGCGGGGGGGCCTTGACAGATACGCAGTATTTT.